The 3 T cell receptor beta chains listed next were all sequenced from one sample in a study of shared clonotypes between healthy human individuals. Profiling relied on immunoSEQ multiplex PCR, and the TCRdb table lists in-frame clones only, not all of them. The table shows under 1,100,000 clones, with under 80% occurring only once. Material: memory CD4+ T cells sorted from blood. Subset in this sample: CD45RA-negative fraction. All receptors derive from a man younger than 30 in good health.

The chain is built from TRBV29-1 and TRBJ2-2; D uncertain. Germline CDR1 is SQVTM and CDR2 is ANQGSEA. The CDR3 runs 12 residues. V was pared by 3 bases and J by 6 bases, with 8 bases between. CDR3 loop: CSVDSGSGELFF. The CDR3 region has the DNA TGCAGCGTTGATTCTGGTTCCGGGGAGCTGTTTTTT.

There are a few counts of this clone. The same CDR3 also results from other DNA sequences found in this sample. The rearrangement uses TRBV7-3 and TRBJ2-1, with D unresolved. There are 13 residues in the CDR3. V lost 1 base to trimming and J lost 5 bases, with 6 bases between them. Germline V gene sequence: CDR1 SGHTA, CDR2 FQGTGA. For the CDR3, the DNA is TGTGCCAGCAGCTTAAGTCAAGACAATGAGCAGTTCTTC. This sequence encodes CASSLSQDNEQFF.

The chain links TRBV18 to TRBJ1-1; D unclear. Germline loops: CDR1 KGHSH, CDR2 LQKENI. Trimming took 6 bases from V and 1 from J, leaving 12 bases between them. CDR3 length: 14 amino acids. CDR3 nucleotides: TGTGCCAGCTCGCCGGCCTCCAGGAACACTGAAGCTTTCTTT. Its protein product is CASSPASRNTEAFF.